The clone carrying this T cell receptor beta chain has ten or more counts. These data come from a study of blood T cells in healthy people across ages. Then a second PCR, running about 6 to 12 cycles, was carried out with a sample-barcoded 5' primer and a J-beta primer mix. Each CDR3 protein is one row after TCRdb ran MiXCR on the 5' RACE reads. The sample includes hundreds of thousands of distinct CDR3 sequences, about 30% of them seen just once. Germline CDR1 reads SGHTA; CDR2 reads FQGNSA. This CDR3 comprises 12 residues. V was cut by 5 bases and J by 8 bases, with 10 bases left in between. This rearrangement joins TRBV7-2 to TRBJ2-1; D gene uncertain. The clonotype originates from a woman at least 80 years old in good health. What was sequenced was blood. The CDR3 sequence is CASSRYGDEQFF. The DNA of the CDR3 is TGTGCCAGCAGCAGGTACGGCGATGAGCAGTTCTTC.